This paragraph covers one TCR beta chain sequence. Its antigen is currently not known. No base qualities exist here, and no much larger clone lies one base off it. Donors formed part of the validation cohort, which comprised over a hundred subjects and was distinct from the first cohort of roughly 600 subjects. Library preparation used the immunoSEQ multiplex PCR assay. The authors' pipeline ran thus. A statistical classification framework was developed to diagnose cytomegalovirus status using the catalog of TCR beta chain sequences. TCRdb mirrors the immuneACCESS table, restricted to in-frame sequences. Some clones are absent from its copies; in checked studies, under half trace to an unresolved V gene, and the reason for the others is unknown. V and J calls and clone size are copied from that table; D and trimming were computed from the DNA. A total of 90,000 to 150,000 clones appear in this sample, about 83% of them only once. The ten largest clones add up to 4% to 6% of the sample.

This record belongs to a study of cytomegalovirus exposure and HLA in healthy donors (dated by TCRdb to 2016 to 2017). Notes on the research overall: A later analysis indicated that the 110 or so validation repertoires were generated on the platform also employed for the roughly 650 repertoires of the first cohort. The study aimed to test whether signatures of past pathogen exposure could be identified by cataloging public T cell receptors. Besides the first cohort of approximately 670 subjects, a separate validation cohort made up of 120 different subjects was used. To predict cytomegalovirus infection status, the study brought together high-throughput TCR immunosequencing, statistical association of individual TCRs with disease status, and machine learning.

The research as a whole found: Of the cluster scores, 90% to 95% were above 0 in a later analysis, which found that TCRs clustered in the first cohort also tended to co-occur in the 95 to 150 validation repertoires. The classifier was reported to diagnose cytomegalovirus status with high specificity and sensitivity in both the original and validation cohorts. It was suggested by the authors that the approach could potentially be generalized to other disease states and immunological phenotypes. Most TCR sequences were observed very rarely across donors, whereas some public TCRs were present in many individuals. In vitro tests confirmed that a few of the cytomegalovirus-associated TCR beta chains recognize cytomegalovirus antigens. A later analysis lacked HLA typing for the validation cohort, so it scored co-occurrence in that cohort across all 120 repertoires. The study gave a list of 150 to 200 TCR beta chains associated with cytomegalovirus.

The germline V gene (reference sequence) specifies SEHNR as CDR1 and FQNEAQ as CDR2. Relative to germline, V is 5 bases shorter and J is 9 bases shorter, with 11 bases between their ends. The CDR3 runs 12 residues from the cysteine to the phenylalanine. Only the CDR3 portion is preserved as DNA: 36 bases, with reading frame beginning at the first base. The receptor was derived from a man younger than 30 in good health and CMV-seronegative. Sequenced material: PBMCs. The chain is encoded by TRBV7-9 joined to TRBJ2-1; a tentative D match to TRBD2 spans 6 bases. The DNA sequence is given as TGTGCCAGCAGCCAGGAGGGTTCTGAGCAGTTCTTC. Translated, it reads CASSQEGSEQFF.